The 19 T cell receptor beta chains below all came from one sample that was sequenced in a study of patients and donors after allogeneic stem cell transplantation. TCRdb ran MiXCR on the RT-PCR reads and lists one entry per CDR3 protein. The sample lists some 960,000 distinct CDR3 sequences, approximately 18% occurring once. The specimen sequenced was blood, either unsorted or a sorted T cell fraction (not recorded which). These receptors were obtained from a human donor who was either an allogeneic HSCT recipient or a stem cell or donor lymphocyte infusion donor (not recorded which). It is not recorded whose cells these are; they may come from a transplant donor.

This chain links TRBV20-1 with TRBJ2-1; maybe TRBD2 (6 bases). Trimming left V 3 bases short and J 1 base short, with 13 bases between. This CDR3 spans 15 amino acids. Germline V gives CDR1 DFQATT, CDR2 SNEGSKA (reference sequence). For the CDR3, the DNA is TGCAGTGCTAGGAATCGGGAGATTTCCTACAATGAGCAGTTCTTC. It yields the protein CSARNREISYNEQFF.

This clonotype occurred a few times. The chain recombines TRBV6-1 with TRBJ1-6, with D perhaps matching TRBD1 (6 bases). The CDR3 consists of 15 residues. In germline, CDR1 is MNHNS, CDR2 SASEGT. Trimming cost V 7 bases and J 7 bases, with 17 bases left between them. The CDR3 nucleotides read TGTGCCAGCACCAAAGAGGGCAGGGGAAATTCACCCCTCCACTTT. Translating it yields CASTKEGRGNSPLHF.

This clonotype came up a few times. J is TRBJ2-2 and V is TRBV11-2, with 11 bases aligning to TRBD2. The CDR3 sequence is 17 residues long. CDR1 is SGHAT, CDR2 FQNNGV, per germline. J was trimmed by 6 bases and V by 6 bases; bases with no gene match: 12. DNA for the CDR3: TGTGCCAGCAGTCTCCTTTTAGCGGGAGGGCTCGCCGGGGAGCTGTTTTTT. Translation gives CASSLLLAGGLAGELFF. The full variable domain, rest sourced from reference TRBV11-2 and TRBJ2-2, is EAGVAQSPRYKIIEKRQSVAFWCNPISGHATLYWYQQILGQGPKLLIQFQNNGVVDDSQLPKDRFSAERLKGVDSTLKIQPAKLEDSAVYLCASSLLLAGGLAGELFFGEGSRLTVL.

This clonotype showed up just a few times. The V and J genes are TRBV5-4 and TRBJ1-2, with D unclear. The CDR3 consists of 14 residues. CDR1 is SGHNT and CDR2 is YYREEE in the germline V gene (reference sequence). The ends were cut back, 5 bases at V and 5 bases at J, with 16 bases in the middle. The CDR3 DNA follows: TGTGCCAGCAGTAGGGAGGACCCGGGGTATGGCTACACCTTC. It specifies CASSREDPGYGYTF.

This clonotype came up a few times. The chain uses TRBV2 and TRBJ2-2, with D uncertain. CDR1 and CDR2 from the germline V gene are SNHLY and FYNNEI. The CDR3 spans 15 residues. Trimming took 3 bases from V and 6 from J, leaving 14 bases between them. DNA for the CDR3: TGTGCCAGCAGTGAGAATAGCCGTAAATCCGGGGAGCTGTTTTTT. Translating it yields CASSENSRKSGELFF.

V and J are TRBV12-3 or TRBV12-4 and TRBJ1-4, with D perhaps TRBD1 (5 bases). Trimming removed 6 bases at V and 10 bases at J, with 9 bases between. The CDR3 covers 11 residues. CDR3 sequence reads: CASSPRVKLFF. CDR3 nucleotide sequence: TGTGCCAGCAGCCCCAGGGTAAAACTGTTTTTT.

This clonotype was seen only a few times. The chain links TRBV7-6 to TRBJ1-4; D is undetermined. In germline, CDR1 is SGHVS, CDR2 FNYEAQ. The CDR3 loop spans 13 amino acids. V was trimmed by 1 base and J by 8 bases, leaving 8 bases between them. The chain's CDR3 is CASSLERQEKLFF. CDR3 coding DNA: TGTGCCAGCAGCTTAGAAAGACAAGAAAAACTGTTTTTT.

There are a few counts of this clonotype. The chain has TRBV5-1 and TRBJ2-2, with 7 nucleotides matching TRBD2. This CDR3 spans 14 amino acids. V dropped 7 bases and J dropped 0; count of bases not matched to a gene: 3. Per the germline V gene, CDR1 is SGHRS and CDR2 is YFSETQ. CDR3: CASRGGANTGELFF. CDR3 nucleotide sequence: TGCGCCAGCCGTGGGGGGGCGAACACCGGGGAGCTGTTTTTT.

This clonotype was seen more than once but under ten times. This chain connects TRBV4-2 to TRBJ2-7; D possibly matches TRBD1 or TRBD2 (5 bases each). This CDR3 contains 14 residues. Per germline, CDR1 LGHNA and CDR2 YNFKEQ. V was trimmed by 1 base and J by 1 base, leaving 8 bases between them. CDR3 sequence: CASSQGGKSYEQYF. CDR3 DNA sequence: TGTGCCAGCAGCCAAGGGGGGAAGTCCTACGAGCAGTACTTC.

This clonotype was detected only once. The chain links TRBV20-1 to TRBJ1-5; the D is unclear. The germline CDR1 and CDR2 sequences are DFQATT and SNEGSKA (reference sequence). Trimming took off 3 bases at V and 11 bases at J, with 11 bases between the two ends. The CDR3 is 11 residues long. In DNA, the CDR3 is TGCAGTGCTAGTTTACGGGGAGCCCAGCATTTT. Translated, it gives CSASLRGAQHF.

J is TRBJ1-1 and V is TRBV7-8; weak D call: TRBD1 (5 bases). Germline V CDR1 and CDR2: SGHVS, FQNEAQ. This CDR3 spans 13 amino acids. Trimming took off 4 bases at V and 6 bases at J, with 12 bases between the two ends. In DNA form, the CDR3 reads TGTGCCAGCAGCTGGCAGGGAAGGGCTGAAGCTTTCTTT. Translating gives CASSWQGRAEAFF.

This CDR3 is CASSPFRTGENEQFF. The CDR3, as DNA: TGTGCCAGCTCACCATTTAGGACAGGTGAAAATGAGCAGTTCTTC. The chain is built from TRBV18 and TRBJ2-1; TRBD1 matches at 7 bases. Unmatched junction bases numbered 8, after V lost 2 bases and J lost 7 bases. This CDR3 spans 15 amino acids. Germline CDR1 and CDR2: KGHSH and LQKENI.

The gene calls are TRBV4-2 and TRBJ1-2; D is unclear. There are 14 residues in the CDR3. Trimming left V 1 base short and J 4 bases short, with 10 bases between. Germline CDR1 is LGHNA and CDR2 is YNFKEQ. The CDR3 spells CASSQGRRSYGYTF. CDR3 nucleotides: TGTGCCAGCAGCCAAGGAAGACGGTCCTATGGCTACACCTTC.

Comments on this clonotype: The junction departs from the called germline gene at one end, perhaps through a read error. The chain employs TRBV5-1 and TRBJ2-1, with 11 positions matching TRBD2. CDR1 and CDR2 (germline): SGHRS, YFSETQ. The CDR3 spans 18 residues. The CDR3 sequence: CASSYRPTSGGSYNEQLF. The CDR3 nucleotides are TGCGCCAGCAGCTACCGCCCTACTAGCGGGGGCTCCTACAATGAGCAGCTCTTC.

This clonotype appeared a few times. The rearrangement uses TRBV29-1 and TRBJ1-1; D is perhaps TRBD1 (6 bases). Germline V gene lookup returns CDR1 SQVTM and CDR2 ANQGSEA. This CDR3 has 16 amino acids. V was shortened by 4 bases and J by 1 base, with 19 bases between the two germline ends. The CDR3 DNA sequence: TGCAGCGTTGGGGGGGCGAGAGGGAGAGGGAACACTGAAGCTTTCTTT. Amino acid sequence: CSVGGARGRGNTEAFF.

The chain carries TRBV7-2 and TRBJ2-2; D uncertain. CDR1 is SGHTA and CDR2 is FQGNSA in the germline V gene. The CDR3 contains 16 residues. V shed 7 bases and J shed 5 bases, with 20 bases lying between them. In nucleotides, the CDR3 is TGTGCCAGCACCAAATTCGACACCGTATATACCGGGGAGCTGTTTTTT. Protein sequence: CASTKFDTVYTGELFF.

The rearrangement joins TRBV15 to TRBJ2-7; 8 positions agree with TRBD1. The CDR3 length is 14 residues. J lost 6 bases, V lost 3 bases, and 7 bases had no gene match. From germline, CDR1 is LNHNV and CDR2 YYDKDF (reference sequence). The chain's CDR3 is CATSRDMDRAEQYF. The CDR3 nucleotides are TGTGCCACCAGCAGGGATATGGACAGGGCCGAGCAGTACTTC.

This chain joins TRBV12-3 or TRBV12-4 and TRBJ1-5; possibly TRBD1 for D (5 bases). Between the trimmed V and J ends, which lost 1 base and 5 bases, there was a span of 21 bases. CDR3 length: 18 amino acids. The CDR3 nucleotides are TGTGCCAGCAGTTTAGTAATGGAGTTGTGGGGGGTTGATCAGCCCCAGCATTTT. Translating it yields CASSLVMELWGVDQPQHF.

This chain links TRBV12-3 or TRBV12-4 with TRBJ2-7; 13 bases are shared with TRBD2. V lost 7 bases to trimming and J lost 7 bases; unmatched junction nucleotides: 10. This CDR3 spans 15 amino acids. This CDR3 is CASTLLAGGPREQYF. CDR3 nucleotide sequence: TGTGCCAGCACCCTACTAGCGGGGGGGCCGAGGGAGCAGTACTTC.